This is a list of T cell receptor beta chains from one sample in a study of blood T cell repertoires in COVID-19. TCRdb keeps only in-frame clones here, not all; method: immunoSEQ multiplex PCR. Of around 87,000 clones in the sample, under 90% are singletons; the top ten hold approximately 1.6%. The sample taken for sequencing was peripheral blood. These receptor sequences come from a human donor with active COVID-19. The donor label of this sample is uncertain. Both conserved end residues are part of each CDR3. A D gene is named only where the DNA matches it firmly. Size is omitted from some rows. Given values are once, few, many or a class for expanded clones.

d_call: NA
clone_size: NA
j_call: TRBJ1-5
v_call: TRBV11-2
cdr3_aa: CASSLDRQGNQPQHF
cdr3_nt: TGTGCCAGCAGCTTAGATAGACAGGGCAATCAGCCCCAGCATTTT

d_call: TRBD2
clone_size: NA
j_call: TRBJ2-7
v_call: TRBV27
cdr3_aa: CASSPGTSGGREQYF
cdr3_nt: TGTGCCAGCAGCCCCGGGACTAGCGGGGGACGCGAGCAGTACTTC

d_call: NA
clone_size: NA
j_call: TRBJ1-4
v_call: TRBV18
cdr3_aa: CASSAPGNNEKLFF
cdr3_nt: TGTGCCAGCTCGGCCCCAGGGAATAATGAAAAACTGTTTTTT

d_call: NA
clone_size: NA
j_call: TRBJ2-5
v_call: TRBV19
cdr3_aa: CASSIRPQETQYF
cdr3_nt: TGTGCCAGTAGTATTCGTCCCCAAGAGACCCAGTACTTC

d_call: NA
clone_size: NA
j_call: TRBJ2-1
v_call: TRBV6-2/TRBV6-3
cdr3_aa: CASSAGGYRALSYNEQFF
cdr3_nt: TGTGCCAGCAGTGCGGGCGGCTACAGGGCCCTCTCCTACAATGAGCAGTTCTTC

d_call: NA
clone_size: NA
j_call: TRBJ1-1
v_call: TRBV28
cdr3_aa: CASSLLSIANTEAFF
cdr3_nt: TGTGCCAGCAGCCTCCTCTCCATAGCGAACACTGAAGCTTTCTTT

d_call: NA
clone_size: NA
j_call: TRBJ1-3
v_call: TRBV19
cdr3_aa: CASNRDNAGNTIYF
cdr3_nt: TGTGCCAGTAATCGGGACAACGCTGGAAACACCATATATTTT

d_call: NA
clone_size: NA
j_call: TRBJ1-6
v_call: TRBV6-5
cdr3_aa: CGANWGGGNSPLHF
cdr3_nt: TGTGGCGCCAATTGGGGGGGCGGCAATTCACCCCTCCACTTT

d_call: NA
clone_size: NA
j_call: TRBJ1-5
v_call: TRBV20-1
cdr3_aa: CSASRGLNQPQHF
cdr3_nt: TGCAGTGCTAGTAGGGGACTCAATCAGCCCCAGCATTTT

d_call: NA
clone_size: few
j_call: TRBJ2-7
v_call: TRBV2
cdr3_aa: CASHSGHTSYEQYF
cdr3_nt: TGTGCCAGCCATTCTGGGCATACCTCCTACGAGCAGTACTTC

d_call: NA
clone_size: NA
j_call: TRBJ2-7
v_call: TRBV6-2/TRBV6-3
cdr3_aa: CASSYIGLTYEQYF
cdr3_nt: TGTGCCAGCAGTTACATCGGGTTGACCTACGAGCAGTACTTC

d_call: TRBD2
clone_size: NA
j_call: TRBJ2-1
v_call: TRBV7-9
cdr3_aa: CASRVGTSGRIWYNEQFF
cdr3_nt: TGTGCCAGCAGAGTGGGGACTAGCGGGCGGATCTGGTACAATGAGCAGTTCTTC

d_call: NA
clone_size: NA
j_call: TRBJ1-6
v_call: TRBV28
cdr3_aa: CASRNVQGGNPNSPLHF
cdr3_nt: TGTGCCAGCAGGAATGTCCAAGGGGGAAATCCCAATTCACCCCTCCACTTT

d_call: TRBD1
clone_size: NA
j_call: TRBJ1-2
v_call: TRBV5-8
cdr3_aa: CASSRTGGSDGYTF
cdr3_nt: TGTGCCAGCAGTCGGACAGGGGGATCCGATGGCTACACCTTC

d_call: TRBD1
clone_size: once
j_call: TRBJ2-7
v_call: TRBV11-2
cdr3_aa: CASSSLRDSRDKYF
cdr3_nt: TGTGCCAGCAGCTCCCTCCGGGACAGCCGGGACAAGTACTTC

d_call: TRBD1
clone_size: NA
j_call: TRBJ2-3
v_call: TRBV6-4
cdr3_aa: CASSDQGGDTQYF
cdr3_nt: TGTGCCAGCAGTGACCAAGGGGGCGATACGCAGTATTTT

d_call: TRBD2
clone_size: NA
j_call: TRBJ2-7
v_call: TRBV28
cdr3_aa: CASRLAGQTYEQYF
cdr3_nt: TGTGCCAGCAGGCTAGCGGGACAGACCTACGAGCAGTACTTC

d_call: NA
clone_size: NA
j_call: TRBJ1-5
v_call: TRBV7-2
cdr3_aa: CASSLGGMNQPQHF
cdr3_nt: TGTGCCAGCAGCTTAGGGGGCATGAATCAGCCCCAGCATTTT

d_call: TRBD1
clone_size: NA
j_call: TRBJ1-2
v_call: TRBV20-1
cdr3_aa: CSASDRGGPYGYTF
cdr3_nt: TGCAGTGCTAGTGACAGGGGTGGTCCCTATGGCTACACCTTC

d_call: NA
clone_size: NA
j_call: TRBJ1-3
v_call: TRBV27
cdr3_aa: CASRSVDSGNTIYF
cdr3_nt: TGTGCCAGCAGATCAGTCGATTCGGGAAACACCATATATTTT

d_call: TRBD2
clone_size: NA
j_call: TRBJ2-1
v_call: TRBV5-1
cdr3_aa: CASGTSGVYNEQFF
cdr3_nt: TGCGCCAGCGGAACTAGCGGGGTTTACAATGAGCAGTTCTTC

d_call: TRBD2
clone_size: NA
j_call: TRBJ2-1
v_call: TRBV25-1
cdr3_aa: CASSEGRAGGRNEQFF
cdr3_nt: TGTGCCAGCAGTGAGGGTAGGGCGGGGGGAAGGAATGAGCAGTTCTTC

d_call: NA
clone_size: NA
j_call: TRBJ1-2
v_call: TRBV6-1
cdr3_aa: CASSPSQNGYTF
cdr3_nt: TGTGCCAGCAGCCCTAGCCAAAATGGCTACACCTTC

d_call: NA
clone_size: NA
j_call: TRBJ2-4
v_call: TRBV19
cdr3_aa: CASSGPGRAKNIQYF
cdr3_nt: TGTGCCAGCAGCGGTCCGGGCAGAGCCAAAAACATTCAGTACTTC

d_call: TRBD2
clone_size: few
j_call: TRBJ2-3
v_call: TRBV10-3
cdr3_aa: CAIKRTGGADTQYF
cdr3_nt: TGTGCCATCAAACGGACCGGGGGGGCAGATACGCAGTATTTT

d_call: NA
clone_size: NA
j_call: TRBJ1-4
v_call: TRBV5-6
cdr3_aa: CASSFIGDEKLFF
cdr3_nt: TGTGCCAGCAGCTTTATAGGGGATGAAAAACTGTTTTTT

d_call: NA
clone_size: NA
j_call: TRBJ1-2
v_call: TRBV5-1
cdr3_aa: CASSAGRPNGYTF
cdr3_nt: TGCGCCAGCAGCGCGGGACGGCCAAATGGCTACACCTTC

d_call: TRBD2
clone_size: NA
j_call: TRBJ2-2
v_call: TRBV18
cdr3_aa: CASSPIGSGGLNTGELFF
cdr3_nt: TGTGCCAGCTCACCTATCGGTAGCGGGGGACTAAACACCGGGGAGCTGTTTTTT

d_call: TRBD1
clone_size: NA
j_call: TRBJ1-1
v_call: TRBV7-2
cdr3_aa: CASSFRQGRNTEAFF
cdr3_nt: TGTGCCAGCAGCTTCCGACAGGGTAGGAACACTGAAGCTTTCTTT

d_call: NA
clone_size: NA
j_call: TRBJ2-5
v_call: TRBV2
cdr3_aa: CASSDSGRGIGETQYF
cdr3_nt: TGTGCCAGCAGCGACTCCGGTAGGGGGATTGGAGAGACCCAGTACTTC

d_call: NA
clone_size: NA
j_call: TRBJ2-3
v_call: TRBV12-3/TRBV12-4
cdr3_aa: CASSLNREDTQYF
cdr3_nt: TGTGCCAGCAGTCTAAACAGGGAAGATACGCAGTATTTT

d_call: TRBD1
clone_size: NA
j_call: TRBJ2-7
v_call: TRBV4-2
cdr3_aa: CASSRGQDRGTYEQYF
cdr3_nt: TGTGCCAGCAGCCGGGGGCAGGACAGGGGGACCTACGAGCAGTACTTC

d_call: TRBD1
clone_size: NA
j_call: TRBJ2-4
v_call: TRBV7-9
cdr3_aa: CASSFARQGIAKNIQYF
cdr3_nt: TGTGCCAGCAGCTTCGCTAGACAGGGGATAGCCAAAAACATTCAGTACTTC

d_call: NA
clone_size: NA
j_call: TRBJ1-1
v_call: TRBV12-3/TRBV12-4
cdr3_aa: CASRTGDWTEAFF
cdr3_nt: TGTGCCAGCAGGACAGGTGATTGGACTGAAGCTTTCTTT

d_call: TRBD2
clone_size: NA
j_call: TRBJ2-5
v_call: TRBV7-2
cdr3_aa: CASSPRLAGEGTQYF
cdr3_nt: TGTGCCAGCAGCCCGAGACTAGCGGGGGAGGGGACCCAGTACTTC

d_call: TRBD2
clone_size: NA
j_call: TRBJ2-5
v_call: TRBV3-1/TRBV3-2
cdr3_aa: CASSLGGLEETQYF
cdr3_nt: TGTGCCAGCAGCCTCGGGGGACTAGAAGAGACCCAGTACTTC

d_call: NA
clone_size: NA
j_call: TRBJ2-6
v_call: TRBV6-2/TRBV6-3
cdr3_aa: CASSPGHPTRSGANVLTF
cdr3_nt: TGTGCCAGCAGCCCCGGACACCCCACCCGCTCTGGGGCCAACGTCCTGACTTTC

d_call: TRBD1
clone_size: NA
j_call: TRBJ2-2
v_call: TRBV29-1
cdr3_aa: CSAGQGLNTGELFF
cdr3_nt: TGCAGCGCCGGACAGGGGTTAAACACCGGGGAGCTGTTTTTT

d_call: NA
clone_size: once
j_call: TRBJ1-2
v_call: TRBV10-3
cdr3_aa: CAISVAGHDYGYTF
cdr3_nt: TGTGCCATCAGCGTAGCGGGACATGACTATGGCTACACCTTC

d_call: TRBD2
clone_size: NA
j_call: TRBJ2-7
v_call: TRBV6-2/TRBV6-3
cdr3_aa: CASSLGLAPPYEQYF
cdr3_nt: TGTGCCAGCAGTTTGGGACTAGCGCCGCCCTACGAGCAGTACTTC

d_call: TRBD1
clone_size: NA
j_call: TRBJ2-7
v_call: TRBV19
cdr3_aa: CASKGTGQRYEQYF
cdr3_nt: TGTGCCAGTAAAGGGACAGGGCAACGATACGAGCAGTACTTC

d_call: NA
clone_size: NA
j_call: TRBJ1-6
v_call: TRBV5-1
cdr3_aa: CASSLAGSRYNSPLHF
cdr3_nt: TGCGCCAGCAGCTTGGCTGGGAGTCGATATAATTCACCCCTCCACTTT

d_call: NA
clone_size: NA
j_call: TRBJ2-7
v_call: TRBV3-1/TRBV3-2
cdr3_aa: CASSQPGHPYEQYF
cdr3_nt: TGTGCCAGCAGCCAACCCGGACACCCCTACGAGCAGTACTTC

d_call: TRBD1
clone_size: NA
j_call: TRBJ2-2
v_call: TRBV5-4
cdr3_aa: CASSNRQGAGELFF
cdr3_nt: TGTGCCAGCAGCAACCGACAGGGAGCCGGGGAGCTGTTTTTT

d_call: NA
clone_size: NA
j_call: TRBJ1-6
v_call: TRBV7-9
cdr3_aa: CVWGGYNSPLHF
cdr3_nt: TGTGTCTGGGGAGGGTATAATTCACCCCTCCACTTT

d_call: NA
clone_size: NA
j_call: TRBJ2-2
v_call: TRBV12-3/TRBV12-4
cdr3_aa: CASSFRGTGELFF
cdr3_nt: TGTGCCAGCAGTTTCCGAGGCACCGGGGAGCTGTTTTTT

d_call: NA
clone_size: NA
j_call: TRBJ1-1
v_call: TRBV18
cdr3_aa: CASSPMTRNTEAFF
cdr3_nt: TGTGCCAGCTCACCAATGACACGTAACACTGAAGCTTTCTTT

d_call: TRBD1
clone_size: once
j_call: TRBJ2-7
v_call: TRBV28
cdr3_aa: CASSYGQGGYEQYF
cdr3_nt: TGTGCCAGCAGTTATGGACAGGGGGGCTACGAGCAGTACTTC

d_call: NA
clone_size: few
j_call: TRBJ1-2
v_call: TRBV5-6
cdr3_aa: CASSLVSGGYTF
cdr3_nt: TGTGCCAGCAGCTTGGTCTCGGGTGGCTACACCTTC

d_call: TRBD1
clone_size: NA
j_call: TRBJ1-2
v_call: TRBV5-8
cdr3_aa: CASSAWRTGHGYTF
cdr3_nt: TGTGCCAGCAGCGCCTGGAGGACAGGGCACGGCTACACCTTC

d_call: NA
clone_size: NA
j_call: TRBJ1-2
v_call: TRBV6-6
cdr3_aa: CASSYVPGGQAYTF
cdr3_nt: TGTGCCAGCAGTTACGTACCGGGAGGGCAAGCCTACACCTTC

d_call: TRBD1
clone_size: few
j_call: TRBJ2-7
v_call: TRBV6-2/TRBV6-3
cdr3_aa: CASSWDSYEQYF
cdr3_nt: TGTGCCAGCAGTTGGGACAGCTACGAGCAGTACTTC

d_call: TRBD1
clone_size: NA
j_call: TRBJ1-2
v_call: TRBV7-9
cdr3_aa: CASSFSGGWYGYTF
cdr3_nt: TGTGCCAGCAGCTTTTCAGGGGGCTGGTATGGCTACACCTTC

d_call: TRBD2
clone_size: NA
j_call: TRBJ2-3
v_call: TRBV5-6
cdr3_aa: CASTSWGLAGGGSTDTQYF
cdr3_nt: TGTGCCAGCACCTCTTGGGGACTAGCGGGGGGCGGTAGCACAGATACGCAGTATTTT

d_call: NA
clone_size: NA
j_call: TRBJ2-7
v_call: TRBV19
cdr3_aa: CASSVDDTLGRSYEQYF
cdr3_nt: TGTGCCAGTAGTGTCGACGATACATTGGGGCGCTCCTACGAGCAGTACTTC

d_call: TRBD1
clone_size: NA
j_call: TRBJ2-7
v_call: TRBV3-1/TRBV3-2
cdr3_aa: CASSQKPGTGRTTWYF
cdr3_nt: TGTGCCAGCAGCCAAAAACCCGGGACAGGGCGCACAACCTGGTACTTC

d_call: NA
clone_size: once
j_call: TRBJ1-2
v_call: TRBV28
cdr3_aa: CASSFVSSGGSNYGYTF
cdr3_nt: TGTGCCAGCAGTTTTGTCTCCTCGGGGGGTTCTAACTATGGCTACACCTTC

d_call: TRBD1
clone_size: NA
j_call: TRBJ1-2
v_call: TRBV18
cdr3_aa: CASSPDRDYGYTF
cdr3_nt: TGTGCCAGCTCACCGGACAGGGACTATGGCTACACCTTC

d_call: TRBD1
clone_size: few
j_call: TRBJ2-7
v_call: TRBV27
cdr3_aa: CASSPRGRLSGQYF
cdr3_nt: TGTGCCAGCAGTCCGAGGGGGCGGCTTAGTGGGCAGTACTTC